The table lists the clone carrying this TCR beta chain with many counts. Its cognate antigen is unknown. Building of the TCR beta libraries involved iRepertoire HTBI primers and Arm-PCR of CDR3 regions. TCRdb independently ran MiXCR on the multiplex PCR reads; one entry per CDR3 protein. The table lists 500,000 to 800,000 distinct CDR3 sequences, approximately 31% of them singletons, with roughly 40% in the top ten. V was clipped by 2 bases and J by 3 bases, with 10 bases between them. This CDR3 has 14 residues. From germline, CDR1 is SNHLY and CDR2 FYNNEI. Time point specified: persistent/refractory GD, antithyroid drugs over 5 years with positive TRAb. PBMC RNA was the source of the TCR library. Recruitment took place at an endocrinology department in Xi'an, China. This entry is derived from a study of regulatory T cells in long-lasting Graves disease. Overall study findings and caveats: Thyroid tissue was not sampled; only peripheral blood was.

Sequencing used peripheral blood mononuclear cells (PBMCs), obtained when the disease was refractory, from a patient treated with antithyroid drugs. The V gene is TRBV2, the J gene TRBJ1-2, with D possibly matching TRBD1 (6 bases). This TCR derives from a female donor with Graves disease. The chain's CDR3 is CASSETGTYYGYTF. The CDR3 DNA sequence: TGTGCCAGCAGTGAAACCGGGACATACTATGGCTACACCTTC.